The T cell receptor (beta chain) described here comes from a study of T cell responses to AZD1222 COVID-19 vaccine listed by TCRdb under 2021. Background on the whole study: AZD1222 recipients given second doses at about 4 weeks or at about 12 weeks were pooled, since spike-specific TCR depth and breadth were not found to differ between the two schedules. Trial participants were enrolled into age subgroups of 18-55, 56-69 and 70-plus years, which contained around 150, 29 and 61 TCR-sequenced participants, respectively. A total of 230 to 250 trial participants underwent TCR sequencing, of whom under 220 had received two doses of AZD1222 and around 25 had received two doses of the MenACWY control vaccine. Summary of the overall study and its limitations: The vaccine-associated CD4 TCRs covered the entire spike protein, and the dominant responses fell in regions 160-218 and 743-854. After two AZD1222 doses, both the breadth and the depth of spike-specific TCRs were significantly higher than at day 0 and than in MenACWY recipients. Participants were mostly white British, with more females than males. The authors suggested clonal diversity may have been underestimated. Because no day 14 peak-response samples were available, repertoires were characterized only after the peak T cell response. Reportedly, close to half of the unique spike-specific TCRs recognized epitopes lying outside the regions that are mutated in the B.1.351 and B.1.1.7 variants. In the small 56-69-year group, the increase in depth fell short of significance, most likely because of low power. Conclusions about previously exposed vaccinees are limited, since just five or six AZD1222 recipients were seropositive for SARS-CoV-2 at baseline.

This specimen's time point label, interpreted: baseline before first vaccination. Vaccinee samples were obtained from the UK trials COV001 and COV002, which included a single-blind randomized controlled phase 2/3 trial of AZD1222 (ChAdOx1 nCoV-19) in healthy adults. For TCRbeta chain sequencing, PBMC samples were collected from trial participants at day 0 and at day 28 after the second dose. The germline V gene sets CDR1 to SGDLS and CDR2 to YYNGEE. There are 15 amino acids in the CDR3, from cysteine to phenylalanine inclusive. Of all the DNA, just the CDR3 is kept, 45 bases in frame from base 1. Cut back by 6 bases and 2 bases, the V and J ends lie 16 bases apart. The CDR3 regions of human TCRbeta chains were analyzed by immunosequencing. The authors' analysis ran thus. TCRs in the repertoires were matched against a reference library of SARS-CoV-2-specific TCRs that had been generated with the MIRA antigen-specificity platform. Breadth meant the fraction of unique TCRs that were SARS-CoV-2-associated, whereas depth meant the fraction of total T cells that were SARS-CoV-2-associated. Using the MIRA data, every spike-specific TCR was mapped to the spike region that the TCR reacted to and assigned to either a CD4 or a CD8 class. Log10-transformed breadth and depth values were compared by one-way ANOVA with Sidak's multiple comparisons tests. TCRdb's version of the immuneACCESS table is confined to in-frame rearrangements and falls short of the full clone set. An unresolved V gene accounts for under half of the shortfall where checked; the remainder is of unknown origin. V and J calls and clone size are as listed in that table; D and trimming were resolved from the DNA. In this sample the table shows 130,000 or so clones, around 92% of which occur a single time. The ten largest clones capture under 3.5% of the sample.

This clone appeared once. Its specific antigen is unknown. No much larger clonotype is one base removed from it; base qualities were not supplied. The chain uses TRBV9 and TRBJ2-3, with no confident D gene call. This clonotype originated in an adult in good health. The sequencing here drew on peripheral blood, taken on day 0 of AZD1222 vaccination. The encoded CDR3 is CASTLYGRYTDTQYF. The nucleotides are TGTGCCAGCACCTTGTACGGGCGGTACACAGATACGCAGTATTTT.